The 8 T cell receptor beta chains presented below share a single source sample, sequenced in a study of cytomegalovirus exposure and HLA in healthy donors. PCR primers comprised 60 Vbeta and 13 Jbeta primers. Measured with immunoSEQ multiplex PCR; TCRdb has only the in-frame clones, and not every one. Here the sample table reports about 150,000 clones. Material for sequencing was PBMCs. The receptors derive from a woman aged 45-65 years in good health and CMV-seronegative.

The V call is TRBV27, the J call TRBJ2-7, with D possibly being TRBD2 (6 bases). The germline V gene has CDR1 MNHEY and CDR2 SMNVEV (reference sequence). The V end was cut by 3 bases, the J end by 0 bases, with 15 bases between. CDR3 size: 16 residues. The CDR3 protein is CASSFMWTTLSYEQYF. The CDR3 DNA sequence: TGTGCCAGCAGTTTTATGTGGACTACTCTCTCCTACGAGCAGTACTTC.

The chain couples TRBV25-1 to TRBJ1-2; D gene ambiguous. The CDR3 has 13 residues. Germline V gene sequence: CDR1 MGHDK, CDR2 SYGVNS. Trimming pared 1 base from V and 3 bases from J, leaving 6 bases between. The CDR3 here is CASSELADYGYTF. The CDR3 DNA reads as TGTGCCAGCAGTGAATTAGCAGACTATGGCTACACCTTC.

The J gene is TRBJ1-1, the V gene TRBV19; the D is unclear. Looked up from germline, CDR1 is LNHDA and CDR2 is SQIVND (reference sequence). V gave up 5 bases and J gave up 0 bases, with 7 bases separating them. This CDR3 is built from 13 residues. DNA of the CDR3: TGTGCCAGTAGTCATCAGGTGAACACTGAAGCTTTCTTT. This sequence encodes CASSHQVNTEAFF.

This rearrangement joins TRBV5-1 to TRBJ2-1, with 7 bases that match TRBD2. CDR3 length: 14 amino acids. The germline V gene has CDR1 SGHRS and CDR2 YFSETQ. V was clipped by 1 base and J by 8 bases; unmatched bases: 6. The CDR3 bases are TGCGCCAGCAGCTTGTTCAACCGGGGGGATGAGCAGTTCTTC. Residues: CASSLFNRGDEQFF.

J is TRBJ2-3 and V is TRBV9; the D is unclear. This CDR3 spans 17 amino acids. The V gene's germline CDR1 is SGDLS and CDR2 YYNGEE. The V and J ends lost 4 bases and 0 bases respectively, with 18 bases between them. The DNA for the CDR3 is TGTGCCAGCAGCTCAAGACTCGAATCTACAAGCACAGATACGCAGTATTTT. This translates into CASSSRLESTSTDTQYF.

The V gene is TRBV6-5, the J gene TRBJ1-6, with a weak D call TRBD1 (6 bases). CDR3 length: 15 residues. CDR1 is MNHEY and CDR2 is SVGAGI in the germline V gene. V was clipped by 6 bases and J by 6 bases, with 15 bases between them. The CDR3 region has the DNA TGTGCCAGCAGCCCGAGGGGGTATCGTAATTCACCCCTCCACTTT. Protein: CASSPRGYRNSPLHF.

V is TRBV27 and J is TRBJ2-3; D is undetermined. The germline V and J ends were trimmed by 2 bases and 0 bases, with 9 bases remaining between them. The CDR3 covers 15 residues. Germline CDR1 MNHEY, CDR2 SMNVEV (reference sequence). The CDR3 is CASSLVPSSTDTQYF. DNA for the CDR3: TGTGCCAGCAGTTTAGTCCCCTCTAGCACAGATACGCAGTATTTT.

V gene TRBV5-1 combines with J gene TRBJ1-2; perhaps TRBD1 as D (5 bases). The CDR3 has 14 amino acids. Trimming removed 5 bases at V and 2 bases at J, with 13 bases between. In germline, CDR1 is SGHRS, CDR2 YFSETQ. The CDR3 bases are TGCGCCAGCAGACGGGACTTGGCCAACTATGGCTACACCTTC. It is translated as CASRRDLANYGYTF. Looking up the rest from reference TRBV5-1 and TRBJ1-2 gives the full variable domain: KAGVTQTPRYLIKTRGQQVTLSCSPISGHRSVSWYQQTPGQGLQFLFEYFSETQRNKGNFPGRFSGRQFSNSRSEMNVSTLELGDSALYLCASRRDLANYGYTFGSGTRLTVV.